The rows below give T cell receptor beta chains drawn from one sample of a study of shared clonotypes between healthy human individuals. Only in-frame clones appear in the TCRdb table, and some are missing; sequencing was by immunoSEQ multiplex PCR. Of about half a million clones listed, over 70% are singletons. Sequences were obtained from PBMCs. The receptors here all came from a woman aged 40 to 55 in good health. Some clones in this sample may be carry-over from other donors' samples. Both conserved end residues are trimmed from each CDR3. Expanded clones get a size class; other rows say once, few or many, or leave the size out.

clone size	V gene	J gene	CDR3 length	CDR3 protein
NA	TRBV18	TRBJ1-1	11	ASSPPSRTEAF
NA	TRBV4-1	TRBJ2-5	13	ASSRRLAVQETQY
NA	TRBV5-1	TRBJ2-5	12	ASGSTGSQETQY
NA	TRBV4-1	TRBJ1-2	13	ASSQERRFYGGYT
NA	TRBV5-1	TRBJ2-3	11	ASSPATLDTQY
NA	TRBV28	TRBJ2-3	14	ASSPSGSLGTDTQY
NA	TRBV7-2	TRBJ2-7	12	ASSLVDPLDEQY
NA	TRBV29-1	TRBJ2-7	12	SVAQTSGVTEQY
once	TRBV7-2	TRBJ2-5	12	ASSLLASGETQY
NA	TRBV19	TRBJ2-1	11	ASSIDPLNEQF
NA	TRBV7-8	TRBJ2-1	12	ASSYSGRDNEQF
NA	TRBV11-2	TRBJ2-7	9	ASSSSYEQY
NA	TRBV9	TRBJ2-5	12	ASSARLSSETQY
NA	TRBV5-4	TRBJ1-2	12	ASSLDRFNYGYT